Listed here are 5 T cell receptor beta chains from one sample, sequenced in a study of OX40 agonist ivuxolimab in advanced cancers. Measured with immunoSEQ multiplex PCR; TCRdb has only the in-frame clones, and not every one. The sample includes tens of thousands of clones, under 85% of them seen just once. This material consisted of CD4+ or CD8+ T cells sorted from blood, taken in a trial of the OX40 agonist ivuxolimab. The receptors shown here come from an adult with an advanced solid tumor such as melanoma, head and neck, liver or kidney cancer.

The rearrangement links TRBV10-3 to TRBJ1-2; possibly TRBD1 for D (5 bases). Germline CDR1 and CDR2: ENHRY and SYGVKD. The CDR3 covers 15 residues. The germline V and J ends were trimmed by 0 bases and 4 bases, with 12 bases remaining between them. CDR3 coding DNA: TGTGCCATCAGTGAGTCCGAGGGGATCTTCTATGGCTACACCTTC. Protein: CAISESEGIFYGYTF.

The genes are TRBV28 and TRBJ1-2, with 7 bases that match TRBD1. V shed 1 base, J shed 3 bases, and the junction held 5 bases outside the gene matches. The CDR3 contains 15 residues. Germline CDR1 MDHEN, CDR2 SYDVKM. Written as DNA, the CDR3 is TGTGCCAGCAGTTTATTGGCAGGGGGACACTATGGCTACACCTTC. As protein: CASSLLAGGHYGYTF.

J is TRBJ2-1 and V is TRBV6-5, with 12 bases fitting TRBD2. The CDR3 spans 16 residues. With V trimmed by 2 bases and J by 4 bases, 3 bases remained unmatched. CDR1 and CDR2 (germline): MNHEY, SVGAGI. The CDR3 nucleotides read TGTGCCAGCAGTTACCTAGCGGGGGGGGCTTACAATGAGCAGTTCTTC. As protein: CASSYLAGGAYNEQFF.

The CDR3 sequence is CASTPLGGPETQYF. CDR3 DNA sequence: TGTGCCAGCACCCCCCTCGGGGGGCCGGAGACCCAGTACTTC. The chain joins TRBV6-5 to TRBJ2-5; possibly TRBD2 for D (7 bases). In germline, CDR1 is MNHEY, CDR2 SVGAGI. This CDR3 is 14 amino acids long. V was trimmed by 7 bases and J by 5 bases, leaving 17 bases between them.

CDR3 DNA: TGTGCCAGTAGGAGGGGGCCCGGGGAGCTGTTTTTT. Its translation is CASRRGPGELFF. This chain connects TRBV19 to TRBJ2-2, with 7 positions matching TRBD1. The CDR3 has 12 amino acids. V dropped 6 bases and J dropped 6; count of bases not matched to a gene: 1. Germline loops: CDR1 LNHDA, CDR2 SQIVND (reference sequence).